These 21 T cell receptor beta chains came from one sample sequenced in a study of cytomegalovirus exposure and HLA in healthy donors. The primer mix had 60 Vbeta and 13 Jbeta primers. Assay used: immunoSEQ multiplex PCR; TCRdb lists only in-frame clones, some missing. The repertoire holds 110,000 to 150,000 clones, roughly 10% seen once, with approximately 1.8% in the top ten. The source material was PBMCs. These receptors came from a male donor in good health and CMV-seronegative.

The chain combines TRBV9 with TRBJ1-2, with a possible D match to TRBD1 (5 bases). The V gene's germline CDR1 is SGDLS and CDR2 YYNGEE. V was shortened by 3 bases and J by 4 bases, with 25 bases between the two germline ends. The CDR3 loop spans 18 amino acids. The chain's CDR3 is CASSEEDSGGTESYGYTF. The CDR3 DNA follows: TGTGCCAGCAGCGAGGAGGATTCGGGGGGTACTGAAAGCTATGGCTACACCTTC.

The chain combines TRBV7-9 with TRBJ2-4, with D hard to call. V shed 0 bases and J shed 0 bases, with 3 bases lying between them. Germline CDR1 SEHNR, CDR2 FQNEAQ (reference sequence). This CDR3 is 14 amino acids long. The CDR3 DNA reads TGTGCCAGCAGCTTAGCACTAGCCAAAAACATTCAGTACTTC. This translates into CASSLALAKNIQYF.

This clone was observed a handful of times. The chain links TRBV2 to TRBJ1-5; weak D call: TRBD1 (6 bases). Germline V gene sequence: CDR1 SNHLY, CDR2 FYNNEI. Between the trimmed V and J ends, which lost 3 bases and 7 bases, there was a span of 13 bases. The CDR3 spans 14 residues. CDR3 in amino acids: CASSEGGARQPQHF. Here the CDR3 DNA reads TGTGCCAGCAGTGAGGGGGGGGCTCGGCAGCCCCAGCATTTT. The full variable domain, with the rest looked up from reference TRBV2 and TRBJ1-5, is EPEVTQTPSHQVTQMGQEVILRCVPISNHLYFYWYRQILGQKVEFLVSFYNNEISEKSEIFDDQFSVERPDGSNFTLKIRSTKLEDSAMYFCASSEGGARQPQHFGDGTRLSIL.

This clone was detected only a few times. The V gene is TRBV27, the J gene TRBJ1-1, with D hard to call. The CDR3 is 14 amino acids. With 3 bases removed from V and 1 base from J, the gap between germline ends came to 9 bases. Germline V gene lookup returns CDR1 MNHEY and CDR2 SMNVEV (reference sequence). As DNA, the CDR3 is TGTGCCAGCAGTTTGATGGGCGCGAACACTGAAGCTTTCTTT. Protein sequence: CASSLMGANTEAFF.

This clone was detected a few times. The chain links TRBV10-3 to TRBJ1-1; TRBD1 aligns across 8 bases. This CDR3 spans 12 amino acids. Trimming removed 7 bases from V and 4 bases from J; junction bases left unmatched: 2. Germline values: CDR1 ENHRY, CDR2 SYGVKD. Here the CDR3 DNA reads TGTGCCATCACAACAGGGGGCACTGAAGCTTTCTTT. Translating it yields CAITTGGTEAFF.

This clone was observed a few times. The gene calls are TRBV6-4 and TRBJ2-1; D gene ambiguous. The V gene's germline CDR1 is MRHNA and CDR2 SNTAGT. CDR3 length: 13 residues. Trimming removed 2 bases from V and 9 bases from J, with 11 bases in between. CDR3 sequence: CASSDKAYGEQFF. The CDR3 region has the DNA TGTGCCAGCAGTGACAAAGCGTACGGTGAGCAGTTCTTC.

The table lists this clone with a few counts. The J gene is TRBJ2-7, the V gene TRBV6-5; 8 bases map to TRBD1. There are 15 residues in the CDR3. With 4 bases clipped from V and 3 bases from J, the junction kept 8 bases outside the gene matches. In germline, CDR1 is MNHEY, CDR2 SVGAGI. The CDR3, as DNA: TGTGCCAGCAGTTCCTACAGGGGGAAAGTCTACGAGCAGTACTTC. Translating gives CASSSYRGKVYEQYF.

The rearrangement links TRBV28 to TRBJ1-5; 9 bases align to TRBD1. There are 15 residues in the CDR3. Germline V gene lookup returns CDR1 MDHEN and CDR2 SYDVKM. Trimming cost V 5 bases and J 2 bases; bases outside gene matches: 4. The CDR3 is CASSRRTGGNQPQHF. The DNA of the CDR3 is TGTGCCAGCAGTAGACGGACAGGGGGCAATCAGCCCCAGCATTTT.

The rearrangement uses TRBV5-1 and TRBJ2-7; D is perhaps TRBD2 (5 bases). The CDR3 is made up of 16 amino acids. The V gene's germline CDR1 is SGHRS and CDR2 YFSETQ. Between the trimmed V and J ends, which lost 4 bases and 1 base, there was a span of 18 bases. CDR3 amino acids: CASSETGLGLSYEQYF. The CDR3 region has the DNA TGCGCCAGCAGCGAGACCGGACTCGGGCTTTCCTACGAGCAGTACTTC.

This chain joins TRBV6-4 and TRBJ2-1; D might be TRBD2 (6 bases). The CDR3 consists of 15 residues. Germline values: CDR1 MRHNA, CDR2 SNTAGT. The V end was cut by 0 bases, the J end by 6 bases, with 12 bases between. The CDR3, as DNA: TGTGCCAGCAGTGACTCGCCGGGACTTTCCAATGAGCAGTTCTTC. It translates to CASSDSPGLSNEQFF.

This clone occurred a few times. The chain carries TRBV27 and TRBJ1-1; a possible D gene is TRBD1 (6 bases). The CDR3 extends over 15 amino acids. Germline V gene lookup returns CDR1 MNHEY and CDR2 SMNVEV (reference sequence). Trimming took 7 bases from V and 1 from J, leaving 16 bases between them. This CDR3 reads CASTSGAHGNTEAFF. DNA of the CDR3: TGTGCCAGCACTTCAGGGGCCCACGGGAACACTGAAGCTTTCTTT.

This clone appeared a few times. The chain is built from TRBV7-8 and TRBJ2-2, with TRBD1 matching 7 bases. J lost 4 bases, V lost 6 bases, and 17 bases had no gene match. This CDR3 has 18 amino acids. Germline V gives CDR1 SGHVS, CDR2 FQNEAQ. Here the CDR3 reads CASSSELSGTEGTGELFF. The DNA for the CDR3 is TGTGCCAGCAGTTCGGAGTTATCCGGGACAGAAGGCACCGGGGAGCTGTTTTTT.

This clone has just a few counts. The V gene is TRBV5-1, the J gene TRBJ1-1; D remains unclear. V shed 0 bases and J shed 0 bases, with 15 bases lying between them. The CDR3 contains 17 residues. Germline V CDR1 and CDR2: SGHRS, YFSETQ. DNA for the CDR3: TGCGCCAGCAGCTTGGGAGGGCAGTTTTTAATGAACACTGAAGCTTTCTTT. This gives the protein CASSLGGQFLMNTEAFF.

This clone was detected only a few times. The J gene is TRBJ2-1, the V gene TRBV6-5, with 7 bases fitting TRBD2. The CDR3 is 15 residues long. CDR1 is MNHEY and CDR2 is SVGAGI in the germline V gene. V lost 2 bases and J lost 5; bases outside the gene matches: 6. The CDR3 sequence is CASSYLAGENNEQFF. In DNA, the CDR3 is TGTGCCAGCAGTTACCTGGCGGGGGAGAACAATGAGCAGTTCTTC.

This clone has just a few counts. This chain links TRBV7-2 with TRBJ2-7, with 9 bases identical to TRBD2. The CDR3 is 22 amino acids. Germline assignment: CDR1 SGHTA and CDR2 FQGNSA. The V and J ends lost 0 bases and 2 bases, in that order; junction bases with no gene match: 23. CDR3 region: CASSLAVGGPGTSRVRAYEQYF. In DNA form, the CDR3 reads TGTGCCAGCAGCTTAGCCGTCGGGGGTCCCGGGACTAGCCGAGTACGGGCCTACGAGCAGTACTTC.

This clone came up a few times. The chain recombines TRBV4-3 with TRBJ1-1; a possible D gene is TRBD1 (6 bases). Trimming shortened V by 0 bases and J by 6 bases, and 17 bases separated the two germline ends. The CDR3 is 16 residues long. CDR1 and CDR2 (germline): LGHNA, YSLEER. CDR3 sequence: CASSQEGPGGLAEAFF. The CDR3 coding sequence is TGCGCCAGCAGCCAAGAAGGTCCGGGGGGCCTCGCTGAAGCTTTCTTT.

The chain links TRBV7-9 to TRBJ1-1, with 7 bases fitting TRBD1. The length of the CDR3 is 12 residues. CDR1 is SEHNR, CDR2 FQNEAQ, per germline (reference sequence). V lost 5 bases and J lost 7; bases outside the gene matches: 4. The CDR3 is CASSPTGHEAFF. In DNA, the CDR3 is TGTGCCAGCAGCCCGACAGGGCATGAAGCTTTCTTT.

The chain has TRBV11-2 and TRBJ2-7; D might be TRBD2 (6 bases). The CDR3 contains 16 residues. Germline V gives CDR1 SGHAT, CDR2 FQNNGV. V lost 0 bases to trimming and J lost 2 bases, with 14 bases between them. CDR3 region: CASSLDLASVPYEQYF. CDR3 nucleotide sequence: TGTGCCAGCAGCTTAGATCTGGCTAGCGTGCCCTACGAGCAGTACTTC. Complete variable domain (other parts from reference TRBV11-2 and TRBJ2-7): EAGVAQSPRYKIIEKRQSVAFWCNPISGHATLYWYQQILGQGPKLLIQFQNNGVVDDSQLPKDRFSAERLKGVDSTLKIQPAKLEDSAVYLCASSLDLASVPYEQYFGPGTRLTVT.

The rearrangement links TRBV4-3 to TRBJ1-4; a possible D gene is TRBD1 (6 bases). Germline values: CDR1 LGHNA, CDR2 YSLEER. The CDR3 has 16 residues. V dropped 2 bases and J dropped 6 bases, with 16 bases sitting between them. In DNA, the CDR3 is TGCGCCAGCAGCCAACCTGGGGGGGCCTCTGATGAAAAACTGTTTTTT. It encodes CASSQPGGASDEKLFF.

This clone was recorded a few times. The chain's CDR3 is CASSQSGQGNDEQFF. The CDR3 nucleotides are TGCGCCAGCAGCCAATCGGGACAGGGGAATGATGAGCAGTTCTTC. This rearrangement joins TRBV4-3 to TRBJ2-1; 10 bases align to TRBD1. The CDR3 is 15 residues long. The germline V gene has CDR1 LGHNA and CDR2 YSLEER. Trimming removed 2 bases from V and 8 bases from J; junction bases left unmatched: 6.

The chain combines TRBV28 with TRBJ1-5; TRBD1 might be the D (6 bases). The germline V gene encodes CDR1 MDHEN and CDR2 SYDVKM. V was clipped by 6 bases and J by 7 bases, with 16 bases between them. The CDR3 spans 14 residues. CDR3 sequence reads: CASSSLQGGQPQHF. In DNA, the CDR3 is TGTGCCAGCAGCTCTCTACAGGGTGGACAGCCCCAGCATTTT.